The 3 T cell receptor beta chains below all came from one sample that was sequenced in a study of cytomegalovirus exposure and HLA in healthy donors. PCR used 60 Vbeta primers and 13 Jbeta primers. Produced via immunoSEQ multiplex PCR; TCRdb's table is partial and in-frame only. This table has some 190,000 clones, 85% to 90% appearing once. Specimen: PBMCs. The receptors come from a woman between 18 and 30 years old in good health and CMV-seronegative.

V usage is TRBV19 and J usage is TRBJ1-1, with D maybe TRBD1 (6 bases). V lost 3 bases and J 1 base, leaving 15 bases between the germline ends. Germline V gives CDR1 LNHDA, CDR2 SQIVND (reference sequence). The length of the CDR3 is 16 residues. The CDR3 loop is CASSIILGRGNTEAFF. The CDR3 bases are TGTGCCAGTAGTATCATCTTGGGCAGGGGGAACACTGAAGCTTTCTTT.

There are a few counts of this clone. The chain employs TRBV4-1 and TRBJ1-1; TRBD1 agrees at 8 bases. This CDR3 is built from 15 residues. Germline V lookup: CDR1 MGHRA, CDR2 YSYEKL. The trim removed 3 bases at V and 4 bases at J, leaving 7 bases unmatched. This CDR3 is CASSHLTGAGTEAFF. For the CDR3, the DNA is TGCGCCAGCAGCCACTTGACAGGGGCGGGCACTGAAGCTTTCTTT.

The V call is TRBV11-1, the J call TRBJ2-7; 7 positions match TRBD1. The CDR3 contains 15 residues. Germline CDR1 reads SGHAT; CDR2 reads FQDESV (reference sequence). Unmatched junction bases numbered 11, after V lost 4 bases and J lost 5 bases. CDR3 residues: CASSWMGQSVDEQYF. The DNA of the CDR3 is TGTGCCAGCAGCTGGATGGGACAGTCGGTGGACGAGCAGTACTTC. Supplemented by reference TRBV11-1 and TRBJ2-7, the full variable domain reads EAEVAQSPRYKITEKSQAVAFWCDPISGHATLYWYRQILGQGPELLVQFQDESVVDDSQLPKDRFSAERLKGVDSTLKIQPAELGDSAMYLCASSWMGQSVDEQYFGPGTRLTVT.